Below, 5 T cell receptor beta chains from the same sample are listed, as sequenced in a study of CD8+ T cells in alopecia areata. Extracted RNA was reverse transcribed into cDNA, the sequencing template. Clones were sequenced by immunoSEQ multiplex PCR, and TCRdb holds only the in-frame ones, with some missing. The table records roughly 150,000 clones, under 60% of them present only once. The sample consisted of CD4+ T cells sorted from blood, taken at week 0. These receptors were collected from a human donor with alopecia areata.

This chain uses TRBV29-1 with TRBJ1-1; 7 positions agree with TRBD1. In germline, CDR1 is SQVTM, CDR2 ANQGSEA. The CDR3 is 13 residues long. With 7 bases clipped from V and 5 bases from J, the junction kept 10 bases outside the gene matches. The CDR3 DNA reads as TGCAGCGCAGCGACAGGGCTTACAACTGAAGCTTTCTTT. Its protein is CSAATGLTTEAFF.

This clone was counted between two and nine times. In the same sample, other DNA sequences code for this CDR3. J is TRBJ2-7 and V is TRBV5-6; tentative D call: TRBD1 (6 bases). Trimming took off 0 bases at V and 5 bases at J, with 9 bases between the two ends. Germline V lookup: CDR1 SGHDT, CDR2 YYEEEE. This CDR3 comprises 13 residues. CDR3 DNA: TGTGCCAGCAGCTTGGACAGGGTCAACGAGCAGTACTTC. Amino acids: CASSLDRVNEQYF. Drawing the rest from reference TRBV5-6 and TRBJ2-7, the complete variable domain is DAGVTQSPTHLIKTRGQQVTLRCSPKSGHDTVSWYQQALGQGPQFIFQYYEEEERQRGNFPDRFSGHQFPNYSSELNVNALLLGDSALYLCASSLDRVNEQYFGPGTRLTVT.

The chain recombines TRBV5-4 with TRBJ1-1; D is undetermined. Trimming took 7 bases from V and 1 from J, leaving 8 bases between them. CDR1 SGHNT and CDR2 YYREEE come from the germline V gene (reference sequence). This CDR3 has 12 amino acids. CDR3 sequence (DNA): TGTGCCAGCCGTATGGCGAACACTGAAGCTTTCTTT. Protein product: CASRMANTEAFF.

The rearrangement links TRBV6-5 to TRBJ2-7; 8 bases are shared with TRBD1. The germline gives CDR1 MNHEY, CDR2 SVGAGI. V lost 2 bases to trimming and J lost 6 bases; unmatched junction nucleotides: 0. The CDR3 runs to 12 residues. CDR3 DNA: TGTGCCAGCAGTTACGGGACAGGCGAGCAGTACTTC. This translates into CASSYGTGEQYF.

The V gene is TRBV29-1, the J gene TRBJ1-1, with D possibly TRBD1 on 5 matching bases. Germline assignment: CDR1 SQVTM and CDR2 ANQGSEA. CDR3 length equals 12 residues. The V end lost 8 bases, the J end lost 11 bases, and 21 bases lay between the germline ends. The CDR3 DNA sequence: TGCAGCTTGGGGGGTGGGAACGGCCCCGCTTTCTTT. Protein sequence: CSLGGGNGPAFF.